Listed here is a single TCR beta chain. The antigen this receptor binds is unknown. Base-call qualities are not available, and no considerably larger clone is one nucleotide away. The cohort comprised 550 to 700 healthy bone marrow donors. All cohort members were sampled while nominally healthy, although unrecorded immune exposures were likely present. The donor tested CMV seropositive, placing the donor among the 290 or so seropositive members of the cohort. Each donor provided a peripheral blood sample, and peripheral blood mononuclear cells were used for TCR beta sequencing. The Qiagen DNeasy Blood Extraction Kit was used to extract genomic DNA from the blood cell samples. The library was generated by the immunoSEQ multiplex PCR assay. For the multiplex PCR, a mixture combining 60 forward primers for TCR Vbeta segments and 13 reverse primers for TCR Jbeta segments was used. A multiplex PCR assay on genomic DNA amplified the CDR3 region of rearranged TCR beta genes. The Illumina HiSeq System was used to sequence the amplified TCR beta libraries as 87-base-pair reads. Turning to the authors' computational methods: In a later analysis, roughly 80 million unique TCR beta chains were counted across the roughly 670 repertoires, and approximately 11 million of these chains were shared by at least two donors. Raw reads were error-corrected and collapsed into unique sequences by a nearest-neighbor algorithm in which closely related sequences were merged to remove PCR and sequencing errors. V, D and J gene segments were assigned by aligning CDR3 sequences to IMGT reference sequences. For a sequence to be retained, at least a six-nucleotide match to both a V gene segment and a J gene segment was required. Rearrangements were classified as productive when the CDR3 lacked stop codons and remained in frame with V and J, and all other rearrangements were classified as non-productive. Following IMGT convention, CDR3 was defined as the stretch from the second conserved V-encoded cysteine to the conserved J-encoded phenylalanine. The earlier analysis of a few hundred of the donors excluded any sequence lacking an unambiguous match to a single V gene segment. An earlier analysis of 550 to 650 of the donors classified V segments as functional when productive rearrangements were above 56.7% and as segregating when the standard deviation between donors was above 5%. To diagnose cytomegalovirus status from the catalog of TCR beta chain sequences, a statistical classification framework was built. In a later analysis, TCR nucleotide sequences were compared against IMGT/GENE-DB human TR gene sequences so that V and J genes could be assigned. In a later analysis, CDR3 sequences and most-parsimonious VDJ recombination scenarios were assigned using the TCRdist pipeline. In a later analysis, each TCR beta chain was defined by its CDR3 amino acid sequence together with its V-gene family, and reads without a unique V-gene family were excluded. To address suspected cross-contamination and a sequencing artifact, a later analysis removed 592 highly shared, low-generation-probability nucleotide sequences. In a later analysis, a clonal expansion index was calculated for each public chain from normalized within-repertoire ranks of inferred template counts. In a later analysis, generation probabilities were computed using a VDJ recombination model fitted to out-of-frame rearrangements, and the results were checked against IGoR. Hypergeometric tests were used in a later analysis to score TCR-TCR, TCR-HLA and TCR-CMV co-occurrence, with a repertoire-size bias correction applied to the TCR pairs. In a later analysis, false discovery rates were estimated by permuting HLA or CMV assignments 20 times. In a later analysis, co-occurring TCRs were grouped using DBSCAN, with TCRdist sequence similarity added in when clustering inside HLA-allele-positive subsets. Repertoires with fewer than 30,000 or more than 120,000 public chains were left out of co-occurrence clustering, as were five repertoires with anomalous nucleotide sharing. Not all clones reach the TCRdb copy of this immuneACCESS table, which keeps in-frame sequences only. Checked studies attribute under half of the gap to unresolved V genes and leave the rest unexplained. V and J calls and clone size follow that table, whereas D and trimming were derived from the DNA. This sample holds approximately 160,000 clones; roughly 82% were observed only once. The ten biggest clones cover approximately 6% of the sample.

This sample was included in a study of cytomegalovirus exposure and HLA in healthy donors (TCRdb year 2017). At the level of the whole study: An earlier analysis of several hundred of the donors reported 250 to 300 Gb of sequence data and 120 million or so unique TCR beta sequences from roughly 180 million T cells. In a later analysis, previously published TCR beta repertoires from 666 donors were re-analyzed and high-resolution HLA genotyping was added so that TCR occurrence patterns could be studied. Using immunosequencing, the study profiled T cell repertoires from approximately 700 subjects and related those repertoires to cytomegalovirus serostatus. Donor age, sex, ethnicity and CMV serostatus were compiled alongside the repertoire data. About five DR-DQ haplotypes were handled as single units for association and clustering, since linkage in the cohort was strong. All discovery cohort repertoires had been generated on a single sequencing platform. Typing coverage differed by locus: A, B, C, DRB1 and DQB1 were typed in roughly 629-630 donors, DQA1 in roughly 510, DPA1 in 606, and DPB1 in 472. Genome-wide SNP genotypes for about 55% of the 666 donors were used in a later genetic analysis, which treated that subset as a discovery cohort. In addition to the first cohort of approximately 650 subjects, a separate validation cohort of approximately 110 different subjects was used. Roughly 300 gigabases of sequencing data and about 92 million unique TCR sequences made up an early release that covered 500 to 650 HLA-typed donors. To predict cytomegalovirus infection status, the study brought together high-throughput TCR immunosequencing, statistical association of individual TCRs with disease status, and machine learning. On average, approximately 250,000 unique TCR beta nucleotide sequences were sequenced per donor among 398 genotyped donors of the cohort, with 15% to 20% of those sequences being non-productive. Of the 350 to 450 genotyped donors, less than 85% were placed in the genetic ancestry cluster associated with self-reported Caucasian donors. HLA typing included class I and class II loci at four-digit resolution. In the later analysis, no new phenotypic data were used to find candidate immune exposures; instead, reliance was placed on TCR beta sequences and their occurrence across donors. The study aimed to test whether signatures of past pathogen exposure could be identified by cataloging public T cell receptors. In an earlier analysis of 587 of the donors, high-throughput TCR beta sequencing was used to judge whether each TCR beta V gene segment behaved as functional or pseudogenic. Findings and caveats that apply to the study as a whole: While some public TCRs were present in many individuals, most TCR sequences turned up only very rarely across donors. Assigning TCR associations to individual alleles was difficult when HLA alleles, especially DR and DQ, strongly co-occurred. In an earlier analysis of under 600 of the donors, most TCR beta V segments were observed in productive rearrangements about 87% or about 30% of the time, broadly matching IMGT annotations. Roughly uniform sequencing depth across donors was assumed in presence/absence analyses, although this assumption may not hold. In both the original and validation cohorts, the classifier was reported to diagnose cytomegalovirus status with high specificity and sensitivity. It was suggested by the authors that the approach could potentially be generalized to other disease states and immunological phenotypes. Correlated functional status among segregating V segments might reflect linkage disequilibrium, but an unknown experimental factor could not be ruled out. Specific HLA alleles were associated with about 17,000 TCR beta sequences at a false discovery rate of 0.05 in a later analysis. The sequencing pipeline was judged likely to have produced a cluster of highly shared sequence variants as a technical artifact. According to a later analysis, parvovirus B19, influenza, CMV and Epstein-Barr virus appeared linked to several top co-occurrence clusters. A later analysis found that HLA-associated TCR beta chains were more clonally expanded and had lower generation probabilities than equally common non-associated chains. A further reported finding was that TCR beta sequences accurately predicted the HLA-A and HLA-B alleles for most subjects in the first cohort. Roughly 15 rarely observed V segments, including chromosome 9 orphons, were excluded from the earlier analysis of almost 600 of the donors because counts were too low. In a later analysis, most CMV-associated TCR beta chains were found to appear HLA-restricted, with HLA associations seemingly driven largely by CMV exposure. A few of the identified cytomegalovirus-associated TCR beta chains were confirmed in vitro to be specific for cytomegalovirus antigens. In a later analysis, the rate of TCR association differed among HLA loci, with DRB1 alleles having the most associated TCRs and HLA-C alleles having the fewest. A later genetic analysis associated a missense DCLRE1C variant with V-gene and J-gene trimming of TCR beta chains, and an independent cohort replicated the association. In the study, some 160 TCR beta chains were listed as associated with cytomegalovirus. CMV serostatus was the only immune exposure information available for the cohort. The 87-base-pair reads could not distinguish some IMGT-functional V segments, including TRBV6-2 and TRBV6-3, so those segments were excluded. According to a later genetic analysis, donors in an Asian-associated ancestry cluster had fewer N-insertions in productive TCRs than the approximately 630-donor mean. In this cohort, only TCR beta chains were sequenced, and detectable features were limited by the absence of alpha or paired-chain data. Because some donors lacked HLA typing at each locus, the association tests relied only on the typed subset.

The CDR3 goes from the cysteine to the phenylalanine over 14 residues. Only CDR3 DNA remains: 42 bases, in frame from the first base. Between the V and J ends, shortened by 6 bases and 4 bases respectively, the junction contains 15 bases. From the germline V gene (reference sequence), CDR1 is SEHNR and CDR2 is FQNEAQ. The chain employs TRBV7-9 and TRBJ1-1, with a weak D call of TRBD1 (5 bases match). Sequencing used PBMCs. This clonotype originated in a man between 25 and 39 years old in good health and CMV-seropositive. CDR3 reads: CASRAGAVGTEAFF. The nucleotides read TGTGCCAGCAGGGCTGGGGCGGTGGGCACTGAAGCTTTCTTT.